The present T cell receptor (beta chain) was sequenced within a study of identical twins. Overall study findings and caveats: Instead of following the same donors, the conclusions were based on cross-sectional statistical analysis. In zero-insertion analyses, partial confounding could arise from invariant MAIT and iNKT cells. Excess low generation probability was seen in twin-shared out-of-frame alpha sequences.

TCRdb re-called the 5' RACE reads with MiXCR, one entry per CDR3 protein. The table shows about 690,000 distinct CDR3 sequences, with roughly 6% occurring only once. Germline-derived CDR1 and CDR2 are LNHDA and SQIVND (reference sequence). The CDR3 is 13 residues long. Trimming took 6 bases from V and 2 from J, leaving 10 bases between them. The table lists this clonotype with a few counts. What it binds is unknown. The clonotype was recovered from a man aged 18 to 29 in good health. This chain uses TRBV19 with TRBJ2-5; D remains ambiguous. The sequenced sample was naive T cells sorted from blood. The CDR3 nucleotides are TGTGCCAGTAGGTTGGTAGGTCAAGAGACCCAGTACTTC. Translation: CASRLVGQETQYF.